The T cell receptor beta chain under discussion was sequenced for a study of T cell repertoires in cytomegalovirus infection. The study, taken as a whole, reports: HLA-C-restricted CMV clonotypes gave the most frequent clonotype in two of eight donors.

The CDR3 has 16 residues. CDR1 and CDR2 from the germline V gene are LNHNV and YYDKDF (reference sequence). The junction had 13 bases not matched to a gene; V was cut back by 8 bases and J by 6 bases. Remarks on this clonotype: Its cognate antigen is unknown.

MiXCR was run by TCRdb on the reads, yielding one entry per CDR3 protein. This sample has 400,000 or so distinct CDR3 sequences, with about a sixth found just once. J is TRBJ2-1 and V is TRBV15; 10 bases map to TRBD1. The sample comprised PBMCs. This TCR came from a human donor in good health (CMV status not recorded). Some clones in this sample may be carry-over from other donors' samples. This chain's CDR3 is CATSLLRDRGRNEQFF. CDR3 DNA sequence: TGTGCCACCTCACTTCTCCGGGACAGGGGACGCAATGAGCAGTTCTTC.